This T cell receptor (beta chain) was sequenced during a study of blood T cell repertoires in COVID-19. Study information: The cDNA or gDNA used as material had been derived from T cells, B-cell-depleted T cells, or PBMCs.

CDR3 size: 13 residues. The germline CDR1 and CDR2 sequences are SGHVS and FNYEAQ. V was trimmed by 3 bases and J by 5 bases, leaving 7 bases between them. Original data processing: Amplified reference gene primers provided the basis for estimating nucleated cell counts. TCRdb's table, derived via immunoSEQ multiplex PCR, lists solely in-frame clones and lacks some. V, J and clone size are taken as reported in that table, and D and trimming were inferred from the DNA itself. The sample lists around 110,000 clones, over 55% occurring once. The material sequenced was peripheral blood. The V call is TRBV7-6, the J call TRBJ1-4; D is possibly TRBD1 (6 bases). This sequence originates from a human donor with acute or convalescent COVID-19. The donor label of this sample is uncertain. The CDR3 DNA sequence: TGTGCCAGCAGCTTCGGACAGAATGAAAAACTGTTTTTT. Amino acid sequence: CASSFGQNEKLFF.